These 32 T cell receptor beta chains originate from one sample sequenced in a study of OX40 agonist ivuxolimab in advanced cancers. To prepare the library, the immunoSEQ multiplex PCR assay was applied. The table was pulled from immuneACCESS by TCRdb, which kept in-frame rearrangements only. Such tables lose some clones; where checked, under half of the loss comes from unresolved V genes, and the rest has no known cause. The sample table holds approximately 68,000 clones, of which around 90% were seen once. The ten largest clones capture 8% to 10% of the sample. The sequences come from CD4+ or CD8+ T cells sorted from blood, collected in a trial of the OX40 agonist ivuxolimab. These receptors came from an adult with an advanced solid tumor such as melanoma, head and neck, liver or kidney cancer.

The chain recombines TRBV5-6 with TRBJ1-5; 9 bases align to TRBD1. Germline-derived CDR1 and CDR2 are SGHDT and YYEEEE. V shed 4 bases, J shed 6 bases, and the junction held 5 bases outside the gene matches. The CDR3 loop spans 14 amino acids. The DNA of the CDR3 is TGTGCCAGCAGCCCACAGGGGGCAGGTCAGCCCCAGCATTTT. Residues: CASSPQGAGQPQHF.

The chain couples TRBV30 to TRBJ2-1; 8 bases are a match to TRBD1. J was trimmed by 6 bases and V by 0 bases; bases with no gene match: 7. The CDR3 contains 15 residues. CDR1 and CDR2 (germline): GTSNPN, SVGIG (reference sequence). Written as DNA, the CDR3 is TGTGCCTGGAGTGTACTAGGTCAGGGGGCCAATGAGCAGTTCTTC. Translated, it gives CAWSVLGQGANEQFF. Drawing the rest from reference TRBV30 and TRBJ2-1, the complete variable domain is SQTIHQWPATLVQPVGSPLSLECTVEGTSNPNLYWYRQAAGRGLQLLFYSVGIGQISSEVPQNLSASRPQDRQFILSSKKLLLSDSGFYLCAWSVLGQGANEQFFGPGTRLTVL.

The chain is built from TRBV7-6 and TRBJ2-7, with D possibly called TRBD1 or TRBD2 (5 bases each). Trimming pared 0 bases from V and 2 bases from J, leaving 17 bases between. CDR3 size: 17 residues. CDR1 SGHVS and CDR2 FNYEAQ come from the germline V gene. CDR3 nucleotide sequence: TGTGCCAGCAGCTTAGCGTATCGGGGTGCAGGGACCTACGAGCAGTACTTC. This codes for CASSLAYRGAGTYEQYF.

This chain joins TRBV4-2 and TRBJ1-4; D gene uncertain. Germline assignment: CDR1 LGHNA and CDR2 YNFKEQ. The length of the CDR3 is 14 residues. Trimming cost V 0 bases and J 8 bases, with 10 bases left between them. The CDR3 spells CASSQEWVEEKLFF. Here the CDR3 DNA reads TGTGCCAGCAGCCAAGAATGGGTTGAGGAAAAACTGTTTTTT.

V gene TRBV7-2 combines with J gene TRBJ2-2; possible D gene TRBD2, 5 bases. The CDR3 contains 16 residues. Trimming shortened V by 4 bases and J by 1 base, and 13 bases separated the two germline ends. CDR1 and CDR2 from the germline V gene are SGHTA and FQGNSA. The CDR3 sequence: CASSSPRVQNTGELFF. CDR3 DNA: TGTGCCAGCAGCTCCCCGCGGGTTCAGAACACCGGGGAGCTGTTTTTT.

V gene TRBV7-2 combines with J gene TRBJ2-5, with D perhaps TRBD1 (5 bases). Germline values: CDR1 SGHTA, CDR2 FQGNSA. The CDR3 extends over 13 amino acids. Between the trimmed V and J ends, which lost 0 bases and 5 bases, there was a span of 7 bases. The CDR3 DNA reads as TGTGCCAGCAGCTTAGCGCCAGGGGAGACCCAGTACTTC. This sequence encodes CASSLAPGETQYF. Variable domain in full (rest from reference TRBV7-2 and TRBJ2-5): GAGVSQSPSNKVTEKGKDVELRCDPISGHTALYWYRQSLGQGLEFLIYFQGNSAPDKSGLPSDRFSAERTGGSVSTLTIQRTQQEDSAVYLCASSLAPGETQYFGPGTRLLVL.

V usage is TRBV4-1 and J usage is TRBJ2-3; perhaps D is TRBD1 or TRBD2 (6 bases each). Trimming took off 4 bases at V and 6 bases at J, with 14 bases between the two ends. This CDR3 has 14 residues. CDR1 is MGHRA, CDR2 YSYEKL, per germline. The CDR3 loop reads CASSLAGGPDTQYF. The DNA for the CDR3 is TGCGCCAGCAGCCTTGCCGGGGGCCCGGATACGCAGTATTTT.

The chain joins TRBV5-4 to TRBJ2-3; the D call may be TRBD1 or TRBD2 (5 bases each). The CDR3 contains 15 residues. Germline values: CDR1 SGHNT, CDR2 YYREEE (reference sequence). V lost 6 bases and J 0 bases, leaving 14 bases between the germline ends. In DNA, the CDR3 is TGTGCCAGCACCCAGCCCGGGGCTAGCACAGATACGCAGTATTTT. It encodes CASTQPGASTDTQYF.

The sample holds a few counts of this clone. This chain connects TRBV6-4 to TRBJ2-1; weak D call: TRBD1 (6 bases). Looked up from germline, CDR1 is MRHNA and CDR2 is SNTAGT. This CDR3 is 14 amino acids long. V gave up 3 bases and J gave up 0 bases, with 6 bases separating them. The chain's CDR3 is CASSEDSSYNEQFF. The CDR3 DNA is TGTGCCAGCAGTGAGGACAGCTCCTACAATGAGCAGTTCTTC.

This chain links TRBV12-5 with TRBJ1-2; 9 bases are shared with TRBD1. This CDR3 is built from 15 residues. Germline V CDR1 and CDR2: LGHNT, FRNRAP. V gave up 2 bases and J gave up 4 bases; unmatched junction bases: 5. The CDR3 is CASGLPQQGAYGYTF. The CDR3, as DNA: TGTGCTAGTGGTTTGCCACAACAGGGGGCCTATGGCTACACCTTC.

The chain has TRBV7-9 and TRBJ1-2, with D uncertain. The ends were cut back, 5 bases at V and 1 base at J, with 11 bases in the middle. The CDR3 loop spans 14 amino acids. Germline values: CDR1 SEHNR, CDR2 FQNEAQ (reference sequence). The CDR3 here is CASSPLVNNYGYTF. Here the CDR3 DNA reads TGTGCCAGCAGCCCCCTTGTAAATAACTATGGCTACACCTTC.

The rearrangement uses TRBV4-3 and TRBJ2-3; tentative D call: TRBD2 (5 bases). Germline V gene sequence: CDR1 LGHNA, CDR2 YSLEER. V was clipped by 3 bases and J by 7 bases, with 17 bases between them. CDR3 length: 15 amino acids. CDR3: CASSQAPGVVYTQYF. CDR3 nucleotides: TGCGCCAGCAGCCAGGCCCCCGGGGTAGTATATACGCAGTATTTT.

The genes are TRBV27 and TRBJ2-2; possibly TRBD2 for D (5 bases). The CDR3 length is 12 residues. Germline assignment: CDR1 MNHEY and CDR2 SMNVEV (reference sequence). The V end was cut by 7 bases, the J end by 3 bases, with 6 bases between. Written as DNA, the CDR3 is TGTGCCAGCAACGGGGACACCGGGGAGCTGTTTTTT. This sequence encodes CASNGDTGELFF.

The chain has TRBV5-4 and TRBJ2-5; possibly TRBD1 for D (7 bases). The CDR3 length is 15 residues. V lost 7 bases and J lost 6, with 22 bases in between. Germline V gene data show CDR1 as SGHNT and CDR2 as YYREEE (reference sequence). The CDR3 DNA reads as TGTGCCAGCGGGAGACAGGGATGGGGGGAGCAGACCCAGTACTTC. Translated, it gives CASGRQGWGEQTQYF. The variable domain in full, completed from reference TRBV5-4 and TRBJ2-5, reads ETGVTQSPTHLIKTRGQQVTLRCSSQSGHNTVSWYQQALGQGPQFIFQYYREEENGRGNFPPRFSGLQFPNYSSELNVNALELDDSALYLCASGRQGWGEQTQYFGPGTRLLVL.

This chain uses TRBV7-3 with TRBJ2-5; 15 bases fit TRBD2. Germline CDR1 is SGHTA and CDR2 is FQGTGA. CDR3 length: 19 amino acids. The ends lost 2 bases at V and 2 bases at J; junction bases unmatched: 9. The DNA for the CDR3 is TGTGCCAGCAGCTTAGCCCCTCCCGGACTAGCGGGGGGGCAAGAGACCCAGTACTTC. Translating gives CASSLAPPGLAGGQETQYF.

CDR3 DNA: TGTGCCATCAGGCCGGACGGGGATACGCAGTATTTT. Its protein is CAIRPDGDTQYF. The V call is TRBV10-3, the J call TRBJ2-3; unclear D gene. The length of the CDR3 is 12 residues. Germline V gene lookup returns CDR1 ENHRY and CDR2 SYGVKD. The V and J ends lost 6 bases and 6 bases respectively, with 10 bases between them.

This chain connects TRBV6-4 to TRBJ2-3; 9 bases fit TRBD2. This CDR3 is 15 amino acids long. Germline V CDR1 and CDR2: MRHNA, SNTAGT. V was clipped by 2 bases and J by 3 bases; unmatched bases: 3. The CDR3 sequence is CASSDLAGKTDTQYF. The DNA of the CDR3 is TGTGCCAGCAGTGACCTAGCGGGAAAAACAGATACGCAGTATTTT.

The gene calls are TRBV6-5 and TRBJ1-6; a weak D match, TRBD1 (6 bases). Germline V CDR1 and CDR2: MNHEY, SVGAGI. This CDR3 comprises 15 residues. V lost 7 bases to trimming and J lost 5 bases, with 15 bases between them. The CDR3 bases are TGTGCCAGCAAAATTTACAGGGAAGATAATTCACCCCTCCACTTT. This sequence encodes CASKIYREDNSPLHF.

V and J are TRBV6-6 and TRBJ1-2; no clear D. Germline-derived CDR1 and CDR2 are MNHNY and SVGAGI (reference sequence). V lost 5 bases, J lost 4 bases, and 11 bases lay in between. The CDR3 sequence is 13 residues long. The CDR3 is CASSHGPSYGYTF. CDR3 coding DNA: TGTGCCAGCAGTCACGGACCGAGCTATGGCTACACCTTC.

The rearrangement uses TRBV15 and TRBJ2-7; D may be TRBD1 (6 bases). V was clipped by 1 base and J by 7 bases, with 14 bases between them. Per germline, CDR1 LNHNV and CDR2 YYDKDF (reference sequence). This CDR3 spans 14 amino acids. As DNA, the CDR3 is TGTGCCACCAGCAGAGTGGGACAATCCCTGGAGCAGTACTTC. Protein: CATSRVGQSLEQYF. Combining the CDR3 with reference TRBV15 and TRBJ2-7 gives the whole variable domain DAMVIQNPRYQVTQFGKPVTLSCSQTLNHNVMYWYQQKSSQAPKLLFHYYDKDFNNEADTPDNFQSRRPNTSFCFLDIRSPGLGDTAMYLCATSRVGQSLEQYFGPGTRLTVT.

The chain combines TRBV5-1 with TRBJ2-5; TRBD1 agrees at 9 bases. The germline CDR1 and CDR2 sequences are SGHRS and YFSETQ. This CDR3 spans 13 amino acids. The ends lost 7 bases at V and 3 bases at J; junction bases unmatched: 4. CDR3 DNA sequence: TGCGCCAGCGATCGACAGGGGGAAGAGACCCAGTACTTC. Translating gives CASDRQGEETQYF.

V usage is TRBV13 and J usage is TRBJ2-7; 7 bases line up with TRBD2. The V and J ends lost 5 bases and 3 bases, in that order; junction bases with no gene match: 19. Germline V gene data show CDR1 as PRHDT and CDR2 as FYEKMQ (reference sequence). The CDR3 extends over 18 amino acids. The chain's CDR3 is CASSPSQISSGRIYEQYF. For the CDR3, the DNA is TGTGCCAGCAGCCCCTCCCAGATATCTAGCGGACGCATCTACGAGCAGTACTTC. Together with reference TRBV13 and TRBJ2-7, the CDR3 gives the full variable domain: AAGVIQSPRHLIKEKRETATLKCYPIPRHDTVYWYQQGPGQDPQFLISFYEKMQSDKGSIPDRFSAQQFSDYHSELNMSSLELGDSALYFCASSPSQISSGRIYEQYFGPGTRLTVT.

The chain uses TRBV19 and TRBJ1-3; D call uncertain. Per germline, CDR1 LNHDA and CDR2 SQIVND (reference sequence). The germline V and J ends were trimmed by 3 bases and 4 bases, with 13 bases remaining between them. The CDR3 is 15 residues long. DNA of the CDR3: TGTGCCAGTAGTATTTCCCCGGGGAGCGGAAACACCATATATTTT. Residues: CASSISPGSGNTIYF. Supplemented by reference TRBV19 and TRBJ1-3, the full variable domain reads DGGITQSPKYLFRKEGQNVTLSCEQNLNHDAMYWYRQDPGQGLRLIYYSQIVNDFQKGDIAEGYSVSREKKESFPLTVTSAQKNPTAFYLCASSISPGSGNTIYFGEGSWLTVV.

The genes are TRBV19 and TRBJ1-1, with no clear D. The CDR3 is 13 residues long. Between the trimmed V and J ends, which lost 0 bases and 6 bases, there was a span of 8 bases. CDR1 and CDR2 (germline): LNHDA, SQIVND (reference sequence). The CDR3 nucleotides read TGTGCCAGTAGTATAGAACCGAGGGCTGAAGCTTTCTTT. It translates to CASSIEPRAEAFF.

V and J are TRBV19 and TRBJ1-2; D remains ambiguous. Germline V gene lookup returns CDR1 LNHDA and CDR2 SQIVND (reference sequence). Deletions cut 1 base from V and 1 base from J, with 10 bases between. CDR3 size: 15 residues. In nucleotides, the CDR3 is TGTGCCAGTAGTATAGTGACGGAATTTAACTATGGCTACACCTTC. Residues: CASSIVTEFNYGYTF.

V usage is TRBV5-1 and J usage is TRBJ2-1; a weak D match, TRBD1 (6 bases). V lost 4 bases and J 5 bases, leaving 16 bases between the germline ends. The CDR3 totals 15 residues. Germline assignment: CDR1 SGHRS and CDR2 YFSETQ. The CDR3 here is CASSSDRPLNNEQFF. In nucleotides, the CDR3 is TGCGCCAGCAGCAGCGACAGGCCGCTAAACAATGAGCAGTTCTTC.

CDR3 bases: TGTGCCAGCAGCTTAGATCTCGATAGCAATCAGCCCCAGCATTTT. The encoded protein is CASSLDLDSNQPQHF. This chain links TRBV11-2 with TRBJ1-5, with no clear D. The ends were cut back, 0 bases at V and 0 bases at J, with 6 bases in the middle. From germline, CDR1 is SGHAT and CDR2 FQNNGV. CDR3 length: 15 amino acids.

The V gene is TRBV9, the J gene TRBJ2-5; perhaps D is TRBD1 or TRBD2 (5 bases each). V dropped 1 base and J dropped 1 base, with 11 bases sitting between them. The CDR3 covers 15 residues. Germline V gene sequence: CDR1 SGDLS, CDR2 YYNGEE. The CDR3 region is CASSVQARGQETQYF. DNA for the CDR3: TGTGCCAGCAGCGTACAGGCGAGGGGCCAAGAGACCCAGTACTTC.

This chain links TRBV5-1 with TRBJ2-1; TRBD2 aligns across 15 bases. Germline V gives CDR1 SGHRS, CDR2 YFSETQ. V was clipped by 1 base and J by 8 bases; unmatched bases: 7. The CDR3 is made up of 17 amino acids. CDR3 DNA: TGCGCCAGCAGCTTGTTAGGACTAGCGGGGGGGCCTGATGAGCAGTTCTTC. As protein: CASSLLGLAGGPDEQFF. The entire variable domain, with the rest obtained from reference TRBV5-1 and TRBJ2-1, is as follows: KAGVTQTPRYLIKTRGQQVTLSCSPISGHRSVSWYQQTPGQGLQFLFEYFSETQRNKGNFPGRFSGRQFSNSRSEMNVSTLELGDSALYLCASSLLGLAGGPDEQFFGPGTRLTVL.

This chain uses TRBV29-1 with TRBJ2-7, with a possible D match to TRBD1 (8 bases). There are 14 residues in the CDR3. Looked up from germline, CDR1 is SQVTM and CDR2 is ANQGSEA. In nucleotides, the CDR3 is TGCAGTATACAGGGGGGGCGATCGTACCACGAGCAGTACTTC. As protein: CSIQGGRSYHEQYF.

The CDR3 DNA sequence: TGTGCCAGCAGTGACTCGGTCGGCGATTTCTCCTACGAGCAGTACTTC. Translation: CASSDSVGDFSYEQYF. V and J are TRBV9 and TRBJ2-7, with D unclear. From germline, CDR1 is SGDLS and CDR2 YYNGEE. Trimming shortened V by 5 bases and J by 0 bases, and 18 bases separated the two germline ends. The CDR3 sequence is 16 residues long.

This clone has only one observation. This chain uses TRBV10-1 with TRBJ1-1; D remains ambiguous. Trimming shortened V by 2 bases and J by 1 base, and 8 bases separated the two germline ends. The CDR3 has 14 amino acids. CDR1 and CDR2 (germline): WNHNN, SYGVQD (reference sequence). The DNA for the CDR3 is TGCGCCAGCAGTGAGGAGGGAGAGAACACTGAAGCTTTCTTT. Translation gives CASSEEGENTEAFF.